This paragraph covers one TCR beta chain sequence. The target of this receptor is not known. No per-base quality is available; no much larger clone lies one base away. TCR CDR3 regions were amplified from genomic DNA by multiplex PCR using the deep immunoSEQ assay. For each cell subset, the extracted genomic DNA was distributed evenly across all wells of several immunoSEQ 96-well plates, and each plate served as one replicate. For sorted subsets, roughly 190 ng of genomic DNA, equivalent to some 30,000 T cell genomes, went into each replicate PCR. The purified libraries were quantified using a Qubit 3.0 fluorometer, sized with a Bioanalyzer 2100, and then quantified again using the KAPA Library Quantification kit. Every immunoSEQ 96-well plate was sequenced on a separate single-read 150-cycle Illumina NextSeq 550 flow cell. In the paper's pipeline: The immunoSEQ output contained only junctional sequences without quality scores, so filtering could not match that applied to full-length reads. Sequences were annotated with PyIR, a Python wrapper for IgBLAST v1.9, using IMGT germline references to assign V/J genes and CDR3. Reads were filtered out if the reads had weak V/J assignments (E-value above 1e-6), no CDR3, stop codons, out-of-frame junctions, or ambiguous translated residues. V3J clonotypes were defined as sequences sharing an identical inferred V gene, J gene, and CDR3 amino acid sequence. Percentage overlap between repertoires was calculated by dividing the number of shared unique clonotypes by the size of the smaller repertoire. Three approaches were used to assess repertoire richness: RTK rarefaction, the Chao1 estimator, and Recon v2.1 estimates of unobserved clonotypes. Generation probabilities for all TCRbeta clonotypes obtained by the gDNA method from a handful of donors were computed using OLGA. As stored in TCRdb, this immuneACCESS dataset retains in-frame rearrangements with V and J assigned. A fraction of the clones does not appear; measured against another copy, unresolved V genes explain less than half of the discrepancy, and the remainder lacks a known reason. V, J and clone size are those of that table, while D and trimming were read from the DNA. This sample lists more than 2 million clones; just under 95% were detected once. 1.5% to 2% of the sample is taken by the ten largest.

This entry is derived from a study of shared clonotypes between healthy human individuals (dated by TCRdb to about 2020). Background on the whole study: Three men and a couple of women, aged 18 to 49 years, made up the cohort. For each donor, three plates each were used for CD4 naive and CD4 memory, two plates were used for CD8 naive, and one plate was used for CD8 memory. Libraries were prepared and TCR repertoires were sequenced by different laboratories using diverse techniques, in order to increase sequencing depth and limit assay-specific biases. Between about 0.94 and 10 billion PBMCs per donor were obtained by leukapheresis. To estimate repertoire size and how much clonotypes are shared between individuals, the study performed deep sequencing of blood TCR repertoires from five healthy adults.

CD8 naive samples were CD45RO-negative cells positively selected for CCR7, giving a CD45RA+CCR7+ population that excluded TemRA cells. The donors were healthy, HIV-negative adults who had no recently reported acute infections or vaccinations. Only Caucasian adults living in Nashville, Tennessee, USA were represented among the donors. After blood collection by leukapheresis, PBMCs were isolated using Ficoll-Histopaque density gradient centrifugation and then cryopreserved in the vapor phase of liquid nitrogen. Analytical flow cytometry was used to check the purity and quantity of each magnetically sorted T cell population. From each sorted fraction, genomic DNA was isolated and quantified by UV absorbance on a Nanodrop 2000c. The investigation overall reported the following: Sampling was restricted to blood, and TCR repertoires in tissue are likely to differ from TCR repertoires in blood. Approximately 4.8% of naive CD4, roughly 3.6% of naive CD8, 2.3% of memory CD4, and roughly 0.4% of memory CD8 clonotypes were shared across a handful of donors. Rarefaction of sorted-subset datasets indicated incomplete sequencing despite the large sequencing depth. Pairwise subsampling indicated that sequencing depth was expected to affect the degree of clonotype sharing among donors. Naive subsets generally had larger estimated clonotype richness than memory subsets. Compared with non-shared clonotypes, the clonotypes found in all four sorted-subset donors had higher generation probabilities. The genetic and exposure-history diversity represented was limited by the small number of donors.

There are 17 amino acids in the CDR3, from cysteine to phenylalanine inclusive. Kept here is only the CDR3 DNA, which spans 51 bases and is read in frame from base 1. CDR1 and CDR2 are read off the germline V gene as MDHEN and SYDVKM. V loses 3 bases, J loses 5 bases, and the germline ends lie 23 bases apart. The clonotype originates from a man in his late teens or twenties in good health. Some clones in this sample may be carry-over from other donors' samples. Recombination linked TRBV28 to TRBJ2-7, with the D call tentatively TRBD1 or TRBD2, each fitting 5 bases. What was sequenced was naive CD8+ T cells from PBMCs. Read against the paper, the sample's cell subset or site label means: CD45RA+CCR7+. Here is the DNA: TGTGCCAGCAGTTTGAGAAGTGGGGGAATAGCCTATGACGAGCAGTACTTC. This yields the protein CASSLRSGGIAYDEQYF.